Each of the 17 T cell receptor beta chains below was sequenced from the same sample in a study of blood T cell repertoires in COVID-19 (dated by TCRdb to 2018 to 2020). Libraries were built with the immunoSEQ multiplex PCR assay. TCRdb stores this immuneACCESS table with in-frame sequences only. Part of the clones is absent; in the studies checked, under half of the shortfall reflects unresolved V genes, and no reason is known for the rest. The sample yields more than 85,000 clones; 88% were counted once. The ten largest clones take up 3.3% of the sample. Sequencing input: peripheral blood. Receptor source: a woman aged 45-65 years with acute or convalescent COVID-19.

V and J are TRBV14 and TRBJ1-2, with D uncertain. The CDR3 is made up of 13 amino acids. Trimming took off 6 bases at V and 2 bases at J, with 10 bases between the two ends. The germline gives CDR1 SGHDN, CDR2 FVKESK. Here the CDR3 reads CASSSTPNYGYTF. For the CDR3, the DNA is TGTGCCAGCAGTTCGACACCCAACTATGGCTACACCTTC.

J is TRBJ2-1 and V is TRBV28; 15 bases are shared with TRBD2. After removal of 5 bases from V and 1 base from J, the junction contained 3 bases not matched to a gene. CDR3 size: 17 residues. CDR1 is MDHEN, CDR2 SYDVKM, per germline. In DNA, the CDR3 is TGTGCCAGCAGTCAGGGGACTAGCGGGAGGTCCTACAATGAGCAGTTCTTC. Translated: CASSQGTSGRSYNEQFF.

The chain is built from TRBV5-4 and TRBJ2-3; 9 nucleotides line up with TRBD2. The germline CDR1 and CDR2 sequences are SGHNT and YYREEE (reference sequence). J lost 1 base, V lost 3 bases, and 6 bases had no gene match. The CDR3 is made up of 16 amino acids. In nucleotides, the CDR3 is TGTGCCAGCAGCTCTGGACTAGCGCGGGGCACAGATACGCAGTATTTT. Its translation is CASSSGLARGTDTQYF.

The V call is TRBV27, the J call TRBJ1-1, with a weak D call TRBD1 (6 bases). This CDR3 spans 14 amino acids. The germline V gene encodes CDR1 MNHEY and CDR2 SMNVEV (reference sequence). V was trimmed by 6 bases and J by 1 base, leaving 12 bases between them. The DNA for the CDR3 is TGTGCCAGCAGCCAGGGGTCCAAGAACACTGAAGCTTTCTTT. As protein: CASSQGSKNTEAFF.

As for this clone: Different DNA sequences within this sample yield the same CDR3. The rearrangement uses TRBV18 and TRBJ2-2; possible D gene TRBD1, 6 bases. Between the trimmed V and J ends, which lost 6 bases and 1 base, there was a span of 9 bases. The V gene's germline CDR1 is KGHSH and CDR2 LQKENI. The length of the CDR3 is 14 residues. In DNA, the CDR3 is TGTGCCAGCTCGCCGGGACAGAACACCGGGGAGCTGTTTTTT. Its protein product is CASSPGQNTGELFF.

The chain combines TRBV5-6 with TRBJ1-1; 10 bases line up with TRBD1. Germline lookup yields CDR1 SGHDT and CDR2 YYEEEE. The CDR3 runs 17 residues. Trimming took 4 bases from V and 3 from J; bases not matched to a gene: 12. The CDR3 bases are TGTGCCAGCAGCCCGATGACAGGGGGCAAGGGGGACACTGAAGCTTTCTTT. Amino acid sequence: CASSPMTGGKGDTEAFF.

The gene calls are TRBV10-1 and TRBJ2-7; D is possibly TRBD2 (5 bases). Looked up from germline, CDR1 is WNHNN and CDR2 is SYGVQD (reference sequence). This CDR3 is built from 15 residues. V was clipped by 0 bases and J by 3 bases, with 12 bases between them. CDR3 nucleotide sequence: TGCGCCAGCAGTGAGTCTTTCGGGAAAGTCTACGAGCAGTACTTC. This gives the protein CASSESFGKVYEQYF.

In DNA, the CDR3 is TGTGCCAGCAGCTTAGCCCTGTCCTCTAGCGGGAGTACGGAAGAGACCCAGTACTTC. Translation gives CASSLALSSSGSTEETQYF. The V and J genes are TRBV11-2 and TRBJ2-5; 10 positions agree with TRBD2. Per germline, CDR1 SGHAT and CDR2 FQNNGV. The CDR3 has 19 residues. The V and J ends lost 1 base and 3 bases, in that order; junction bases with no gene match: 14. Full variable domain (outside the CDR3, taken from reference TRBV11-2 and TRBJ2-5): EAGVAQSPRYKIIEKRQSVAFWCNPISGHATLYWYQQILGQGPKLLIQFQNNGVVDDSQLPKDRFSAERLKGVDSTLKIQPAKLEDSAVYLCASSLALSSSGSTEETQYFGPGTRLLVL.

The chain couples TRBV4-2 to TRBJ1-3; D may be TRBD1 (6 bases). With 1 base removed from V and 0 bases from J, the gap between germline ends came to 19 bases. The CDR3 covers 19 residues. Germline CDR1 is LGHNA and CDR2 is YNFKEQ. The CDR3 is CASSQALGAPSLSGNTIYF. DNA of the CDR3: TGTGCCAGCAGCCAAGCATTGGGGGCCCCCTCTCTCTCTGGAAACACCATATATTTT.

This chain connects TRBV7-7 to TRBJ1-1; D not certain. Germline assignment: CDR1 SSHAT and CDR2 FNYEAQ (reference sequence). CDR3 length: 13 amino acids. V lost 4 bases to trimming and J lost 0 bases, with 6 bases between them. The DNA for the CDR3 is TGTGCCAGCAGCTCGACAATGAACACTGAAGCTTTCTTT. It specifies CASSSTMNTEAFF.

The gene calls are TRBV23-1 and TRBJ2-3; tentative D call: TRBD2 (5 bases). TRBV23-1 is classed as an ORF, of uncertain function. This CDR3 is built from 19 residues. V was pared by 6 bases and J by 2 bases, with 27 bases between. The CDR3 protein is CASSARVRGKRDITDTQYF. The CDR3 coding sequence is TGCGCCAGCAGCGCCCGGGTACGAGGGAAACGGGATATCACAGATACGCAGTATTTT.

The CDR3, as DNA: TGTGCCTGGAGTGGTAGGAGGGAGGGGTTCTCCTACGAGCAGTACTTC. Translated, it gives CAWSGRREGFSYEQYF. The chain has TRBV30 and TRBJ2-7; 7 bases match TRBD2. The V gene end was trimmed by 1 base and the J gene end by 0 bases; junction bases not matched to a gene: 9. Germline V gives CDR1 GTSNPN, CDR2 SVGIG (reference sequence). The CDR3 loop spans 16 amino acids.

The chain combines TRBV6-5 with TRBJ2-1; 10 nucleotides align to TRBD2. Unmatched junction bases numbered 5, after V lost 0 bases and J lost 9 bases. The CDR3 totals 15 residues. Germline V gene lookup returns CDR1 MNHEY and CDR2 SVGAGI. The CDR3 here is CASSYSAGGPGEQFF. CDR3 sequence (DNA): TGTGCCAGCAGTTACTCAGCGGGAGGGCCTGGTGAGCAGTTCTTC.

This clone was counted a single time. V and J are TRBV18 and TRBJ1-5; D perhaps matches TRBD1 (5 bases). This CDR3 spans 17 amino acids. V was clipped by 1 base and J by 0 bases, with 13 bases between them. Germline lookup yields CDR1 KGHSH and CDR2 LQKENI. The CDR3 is CASSPLGWGDSNQPQHF. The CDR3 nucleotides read TGTGCCAGCTCACCACTTGGTTGGGGGGATAGCAATCAGCCCCAGCATTTT.

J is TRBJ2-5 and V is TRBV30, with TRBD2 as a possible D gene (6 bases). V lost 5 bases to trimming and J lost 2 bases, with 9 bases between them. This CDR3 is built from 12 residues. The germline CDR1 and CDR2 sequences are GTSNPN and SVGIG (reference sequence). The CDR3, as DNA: TGTGCCTGGGGCGGGGTTCAAGAGACCCAGTACTTC. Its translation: CAWGGVQETQYF.

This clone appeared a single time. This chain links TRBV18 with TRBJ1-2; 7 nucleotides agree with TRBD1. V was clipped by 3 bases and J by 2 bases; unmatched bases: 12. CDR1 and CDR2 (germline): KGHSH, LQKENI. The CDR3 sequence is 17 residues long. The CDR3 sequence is CASSPLSLRGANYGYTF. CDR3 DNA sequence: TGTGCCAGCTCACCTTTAAGCCTCAGGGGGGCAAACTATGGCTACACCTTC. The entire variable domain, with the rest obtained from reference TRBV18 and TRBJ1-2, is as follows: NAGVMQNPRHLVRRRGQEARLRCSPMKGHSHVYWYRQLPEEGLKFMVYLQKENIIDESGMPKERFSAEFPKEGPSILRIQQVVRGDSAAYFCASSPLSLRGANYGYTFGSGTRLTVV.

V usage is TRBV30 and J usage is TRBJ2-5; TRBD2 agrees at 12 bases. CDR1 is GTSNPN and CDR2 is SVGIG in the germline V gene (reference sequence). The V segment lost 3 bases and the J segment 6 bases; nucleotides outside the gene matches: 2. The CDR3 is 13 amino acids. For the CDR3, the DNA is TGTGCCTGGAGGACTAGCGGGAGTAAGACCCAGTACTTC. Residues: CAWRTSGSKTQYF.